The next 30 T cell receptor beta chains were all read from a single sample in a study of T-cell reconstitution after alpha-beta-depleted transplantation in children. It was with unique molecular identifiers that the TCRbeta library was prepared. TCRdb reanalysed the PCR reads using MiXCR and keeps one entry per CDR3 protein. The sample consists of about 980,000 distinct CDR3 sequences, about 29% of them appearing once. Sample: PBMCs, mostly from graft donor cells, taken 360 days after TCRalphabeta/CD19-depleted stem cell transplant. The receptors here all came from a boy under two years old who had a stem cell transplant for SCID, so the T cells may come from the graft donor.

The chain employs TRBV28 and TRBJ2-3, with TRBD1 matching 9 bases. Germline V gene data show CDR1 as MDHEN and CDR2 as SYDVKM. This CDR3 spans 17 amino acids. V lost 3 bases and J lost 4; bases outside the gene matches: 11. The CDR3 loop reads CASSFQFRTGDPDTQYF. The DNA for the CDR3 is TGTGCCAGCAGTTTCCAATTCCGGACAGGGGACCCAGATACGCAGTATTTT. Together with reference TRBV28 and TRBJ2-3, the CDR3 gives the full variable domain: DVKVTQSSRYLVKRTGEKVFLECVQDMDHENMFWYRQDPGLGLRLIYFSYDVKMKEKGDIPEGYSVSREKKERFSLILESASTNQTSMYLCASSFQFRTGDPDTQYFGPGTRLTVL.

This clonotype was counted only a few times. The V gene is TRBV5-1, the J gene TRBJ2-7; tentatively, D is TRBD1 (6 bases). CDR1 is SGHRS and CDR2 is YFSETQ in the germline V gene. Trimming shortened V by 2 bases and J by 2 bases, and 11 bases separated the two germline ends. The CDR3 extends over 14 amino acids. The CDR3 sequence: CASSFGGQTYEQYF. CDR3 nucleotide sequence: TGCGCCAGCAGCTTTGGAGGACAGACCTACGAGCAGTACTTC.

The chain couples TRBV9 to TRBJ1-2; maybe TRBD1 (5 bases). From germline, CDR1 is SGDLS and CDR2 YYNGEE. The V end lost 2 bases, the J end lost 0 bases, and 11 bases lay between the germline ends. The length of the CDR3 is 15 residues. CDR3 sequence reads: CASSVSGGSNYGYTF. Here the CDR3 DNA reads TGTGCCAGCAGCGTTTCGGGGGGGTCTAACTATGGCTACACCTTC.

This clonotype was recorded a few times. The chain joins TRBV12-3 or TRBV12-4 to TRBJ2-3, with 9 bases matching TRBD1. The CDR3 sequence is 18 residues long. J gave up 0 bases and V 3 bases, and 10 bases lay outside the gene matches. Here the CDR3 DNA reads TGTGCCAGCAGTTTTCGGACAGGGGCGCTTTCTAGCACAGATACGCAGTATTTT. This sequence encodes CASSFRTGALSSTDTQYF.

The rearrangement links TRBV5-1 to TRBJ2-7, with 11 bases identical to TRBD1. V was pared by 4 bases and J by 5 bases, with 5 bases of the junction left unmatched. The germline V gene has CDR1 SGHRS and CDR2 YFSETQ. The CDR3 is 14 amino acids. In nucleotides, the CDR3 is TGCGCCAGCAGCCCTTCGGGACAGGGGGACGAGCAGTACTTC. Protein product: CASSPSGQGDEQYF.

The chain has TRBV5-1 and TRBJ1-6; no reliable D call. CDR3 length: 12 residues. V gave up 0 bases and J gave up 14 bases, with 9 bases separating them. Germline CDR1 and CDR2: SGHRS and YFSETQ. CDR3 loop: CASSLDLRALHF. As DNA, the CDR3 is TGCGCCAGCAGCTTGGACCTGAGGGCCCTCCACTTT.

The table lists this clonotype with a few counts. This chain links TRBV12-5 with TRBJ1-2; D perhaps matches TRBD1 (6 bases). The length of the CDR3 is 14 residues. From germline, CDR1 is LGHNT and CDR2 FRNRAP. With 0 bases removed from V and 2 bases from J, the gap between germline ends came to 7 bases. The DNA for the CDR3 is TGTGCTAGTGGTTTGGTAGACAGGAACTATGGCTACACCTTC. Its translation is CASGLVDRNYGYTF. The whole variable domain, remainder taken from reference TRBV12-5 and TRBJ1-2, is DARVTQTPRHKVTEMGQEVTMRCQPILGHNTVFWYRQTMMQGLELLAYFRNRAPLDDSGMPKDRFSAEMPDATLATLKIQPSEPRDSAVYFCASGLVDRNYGYTFGSGTRLTVV.

The genes are TRBV29-1 and TRBJ2-5; TRBD1 is a possible D gene (5 bases). The CDR3 sequence is 14 residues long. V gave up 0 bases and J gave up 4 bases, with 12 bases separating them. Germline loops: CDR1 SQVTM, CDR2 ANQGSEA. The CDR3 here is CSVEDPAGRETQYF. Here the CDR3 DNA reads TGCAGCGTTGAAGATCCGGCAGGGCGAGAGACCCAGTACTTC.

This clonotype was seen a few times. CDR3 residues: CASSAHGVAGVYQETQYF. In nucleotides, the CDR3 is TGTGCCAGCAGCGCCCACGGGGTAGCGGGGGTGTACCAAGAGACCCAGTACTTC. The chain uses TRBV7-3 and TRBJ2-5, with 9 bases that match TRBD2. The CDR3 has 18 residues. The trim removed 5 bases at V and 0 bases at J, leaving 13 bases unmatched. Germline CDR1 reads SGHTA; CDR2 reads FQGTGA. Full variable domain (missing parts from reference TRBV7-3 and TRBJ2-5): GAGVSQTPSNKVTEKGKYVELRCDPISGHTALYWYRQSLGQGPEFLIYFQGTGAADDSGLPNDRFFAVRPEGSVSTLKIQRTERGDSAVYLCASSAHGVAGVYQETQYFGPGTRLLVL.

The genes are TRBV6-1 and TRBJ1-2, with a tentative D call TRBD1 (6 bases). This CDR3 contains 13 residues. Germline CDR1 MNHNS, CDR2 SASEGT. Between the trimmed V and J ends, which lost 5 bases and 8 bases, there was a span of 15 bases. CDR3 protein: CASSLGGRGGYTF. The CDR3 DNA follows: TGTGCCAGCAGTCTCGGGGGGCGTGGGGGCTACACCTTC.

The CDR3 DNA sequence: TGTGCCAGCACCCAGACTAGCGGGGGCGTTTACAATGAGCAGTTCTTC. This sequence encodes CASTQTSGGVYNEQFF. V is TRBV6-1 and J is TRBJ2-1; the match to TRBD2 covers 12 bases. V was pared by 7 bases and J by 4 bases, with 8 bases of the junction left unmatched. The length of the CDR3 is 16 residues. CDR1 and CDR2 from the germline V gene are MNHNS and SASEGT.

In this sample, this clonotype turned up a few times. The rearrangement uses TRBV29-1 and TRBJ2-3; D possibly corresponds to TRBD2 (5 bases). In germline, CDR1 is SQVTM, CDR2 ANQGSEA. V lost 7 bases and J 6 bases, leaving 17 bases between the germline ends. The CDR3 covers 13 residues. Written as DNA, the CDR3 is TGCAGCGCCCAGCGAGGGTACGTGGATACGCAGTATTTT. Encoded protein: CSAQRGYVDTQYF.

The CDR3 here is CSALVPGPTVYEQYF. In nucleotides, the CDR3 is TGCAGTGCTTTAGTACCGGGACCGACTGTCTACGAGCAGTACTTC. The chain uses TRBV20-1 and TRBJ2-7, with D tentatively TRBD1 or TRBD2 (5 bases each). CDR1 is DFQATT and CDR2 is SNEGSKA in the germline V gene (reference sequence). Trimming cost V 5 bases and J 3 bases, with 20 bases left between them. This CDR3 region has 15 residues.

The chain couples TRBV5-1 to TRBJ2-1; TRBD1 might be the D (6 bases). Germline V CDR1 and CDR2: SGHRS, YFSETQ. The CDR3 extends over 14 amino acids. Trimming shortened V by 6 bases and J by 4 bases, and 14 bases separated the two germline ends. This CDR3 is CASNLGGPYNEQFF. CDR3 coding DNA: TGCGCCAGCAACTTAGGGGGTCCATACAATGAGCAGTTCTTC.

The sample holds many counts of this clonotype. V and J are TRBV29-1 and TRBJ1-1, with TRBD1 as a possible D gene (5 bases). The germline V gene encodes CDR1 SQVTM and CDR2 ANQGSEA. Trimming took off 3 bases at V and 1 base at J, with 9 bases between the two ends. This CDR3 is built from 13 residues. The CDR3 region has the DNA TGCAGCGTTGAGGGACGTCCGAACACTGAAGCTTTCTTT. This encodes CSVEGRPNTEAFF.

This clonotype was seen a few times. The J gene is TRBJ2-5, the V gene TRBV29-1; possible D gene TRBD1, 6 bases. Trimming removed 4 bases at V and 1 base at J, with 10 bases between. Germline V CDR1 and CDR2: SQVTM, ANQGSEA. CDR3 length: 13 amino acids. As DNA, the CDR3 is TGCAGCGTTGTAACAGGGACCCAAGAGACCCAGTACTTC. Amino acids: CSVVTGTQETQYF.

The chain uses TRBV4-1 and TRBJ2-7; 7 nucleotides match TRBD1. V shed 2 bases, J shed 0 bases, and the junction held 7 bases outside the gene matches. CDR1 and CDR2 from the germline V gene are MGHRA and YSYEKL. The length of the CDR3 is 16 residues. The CDR3 bases are TGCGCCAGCAGCCAATTGAAACGACAGGGCTCCTACGAGCAGTACTTC. It codes for CASSQLKRQGSYEQYF.

The gene calls are TRBV10-3 and TRBJ2-1, with 8 bases matching TRBD2. This CDR3 contains 14 residues. Germline trimming cut 11 bases from V and 5 bases from J; bases unmatched to any gene: 11. CDR1 ENHRY and CDR2 SYGVKD come from the germline V gene. This CDR3 is CASAKVAGNNEQFF. CDR3 nucleotides: TGTGCCTCCGCCAAGGTAGCGGGGAACAATGAGCAGTTCTTC.

The V gene is TRBV11-1, the J gene TRBJ1-2, with D perhaps matching TRBD1 (5 bases). This CDR3 spans 21 amino acids. Germline values: CDR1 SGHAT, CDR2 FQDESV (reference sequence). Deletions cut 4 bases from V and 3 bases from J, with 33 bases between. CDR3 sequence (DNA): TGTGCCAGCAGCTGGCCTGGGACGGACGGAACGGGCTCCTACCTGCACTATGGCTACACCTTC. This sequence encodes CASSWPGTDGTGSYLHYGYTF.

The V and J genes are TRBV12-3 or TRBV12-4 and TRBJ2-1; D tentatively fits TRBD1 or TRBD2 (5 bases each). Trimming removed 3 bases from V and 1 base from J, with 13 bases in between. This CDR3 contains 16 residues. For the CDR3, the DNA is TGTGCCAGCAGTTTCGGGGCGGTTGTGTCCTACAATGAGCAGTTCTTC. It yields the protein CASSFGAVVSYNEQFF.

V and J are TRBV12-3 or TRBV12-4 and TRBJ1-2; D remains ambiguous. The CDR3 sequence is 14 residues long. V lost 5 bases, J lost 4 bases, and 14 bases lay in between. The CDR3 is CASSPGEFSYGYTF. The CDR3 DNA reads TGTGCCAGCAGTCCTGGGGAATTTAGCTATGGCTACACCTTC.

The V and J genes are TRBV12-2 and TRBJ2-5; the D call of TRBD1 is as the table states it, not checked on the DNA. TRBV12-2 is a listed pseudogene. CDR3 length equals 15 residues. In DNA, the CDR3 is TGTGCAAGTCGCTTAGGATGGACCCCTCAGGAGACCCAGTACTTC. It is translated as CASRLGWTPQETQYF.

This rearrangement joins TRBV2 to TRBJ2-2; TRBD1 agrees at 8 bases. Per germline, CDR1 SNHLY and CDR2 FYNNEI. The CDR3 runs 14 residues. The ends lost 6 bases at V and 8 bases at J; junction bases unmatched: 8. The CDR3 reads CASRADRAVGELFF. The CDR3, as DNA: TGTGCCAGCAGGGCGGACAGGGCAGTAGGGGAGCTGTTTTTT.

This clonotype was recorded at least ten times. This chain links TRBV5-1 with TRBJ2-5; 7 bases align to TRBD2. This CDR3 region has 16 residues. Per the germline V gene, CDR1 is SGHRS and CDR2 is YFSETQ. With V trimmed by 0 bases and J by 1 base, 6 bases remained unmatched. The CDR3 DNA is TGCGCCAGCAGCTTGGTGGGCGGGAGTACCCAAGAGACCCAGTACTTC. Translated, it gives CASSLVGGSTQETQYF.

This chain connects TRBV20-1 to TRBJ2-1; D unresolved. CDR1 DFQATT and CDR2 SNEGSKA come from the germline V gene (reference sequence). V was shortened by 7 bases and J by 6 bases, with 16 bases between the two germline ends. This CDR3 comprises 13 residues. The CDR3 DNA is TGCAGTGTCCAATGGTGGGGAAGCAATGAGCAGTTCTTC. Translating gives CSVQWWGSNEQFF.

The chain recombines TRBV24-1 with TRBJ2-7; D perhaps matches TRBD1 (6 bases). The CDR3 length is 13 residues. V gave up 9 bases and J gave up 5 bases, with 16 bases separating them. Germline CDR1 reads KGHDR; CDR2 reads SFDVKD. CDR3 in DNA: TGTGCCACCTCCGGACAGTCGCTGGACGAGCAGTACTTC. Translation: CATSGQSLDEQYF.

The chain is built from TRBV12-3 or TRBV12-4 and TRBJ2-1, with a tentative D call TRBD2 (6 bases). The CDR3 is made up of 16 amino acids. V was shortened by 7 bases and J by 2 bases, with 18 bases between the two germline ends. The CDR3 region is CASTPGRRVPYNEQFF. The DNA of the CDR3 is TGTGCCAGCACTCCCGGAAGGAGGGTACCCTACAATGAGCAGTTCTTC.

The table lists this clonotype with a few counts. Just one base apart from a much larger clone, this may be a read error. The rearrangement joins TRBV5-1 to TRBJ2-5; no clear D. This CDR3 comprises 13 residues. Germline V CDR1 and CDR2: SGHRS, YFSETQ. Trimming took off 1 base at V and 2 bases at J, with 6 bases between the two ends. The CDR3 nucleotides read TGCGCCAGCAGCTTGATGGGACAAGAGACCCAGTACTTC. It yields the protein CASSLMGQETQYF. The full variable domain, its missing parts supplied by reference TRBV5-1 and TRBJ2-5, is KAGVTQTPRYLIKTRGQQVTLSCSPISGHRSVSWYQQTPGQGLQFLFEYFSETQRNKGNFPGRFSGRQFSNSRSEMNVSTLELGDSALYLCASSLMGQETQYFGPGTRLLVL.

The chain joins TRBV7-9 to TRBJ1-1, with TRBD1 matching 7 bases. This CDR3 comprises 15 residues. CDR1 is SEHNR and CDR2 is FQNEAQ in the germline V gene (reference sequence). V trimming: 1 base; J trimming: 1 base; junction bases outside the gene matches: 3. CDR3 amino acids: CASSLERGRNTEAFF. The CDR3 DNA reads as TGTGCCAGCAGCTTAGAGAGGGGGCGGAACACTGAAGCTTTCTTT.

This chain links TRBV12-3 or TRBV12-4 with TRBJ1-6; D ambiguous. Trimming removed 1 base from V and 10 bases from J, with 14 bases in between. The CDR3 has 15 residues. This CDR3 is CASSLDNSAGSPLHF. In DNA, the CDR3 is TGTGCCAGCAGTTTAGACAATTCGGCTGGGTCACCCCTCCACTTT.